Shown below are 6 T cell receptor beta chains from a single sample sequenced in a study of cytomegalovirus exposure and HLA in healthy donors. With 60 Vbeta and 13 Jbeta primers, the PCR was carried out. Libraries were prepared by immunoSEQ multiplex PCR; TCRdb keeps only in-frame clonotypes and omits some of them. This sample yields about 190,000 clones, of which approximately 86% are seen a single time; 1.5% to 2% belongs to the top ten. Sequencing used PBMCs. These receptors were taken from a woman under 30 in good health and CMV-seronegative.

This clone was seen just once. This chain links TRBV2 with TRBJ2-5, with D perhaps TRBD2 (6 bases). The CDR3 extends over 16 amino acids. V lost 0 bases and J 1 base, leaving 12 bases between the germline ends. Germline V gene sequence: CDR1 SNHLY, CDR2 FYNNEI. In DNA form, the CDR3 reads TGTGCCAGCAGTGAAGCGCTTCCGGGGGTCCAAGAGACCCAGTACTTC. Its protein is CASSEALPGVQETQYF.

The chain uses TRBV4-2 and TRBJ2-2; D perhaps matches TRBD2 (6 bases). The CDR3 is 16 residues long. Germline lookup yields CDR1 LGHNA and CDR2 YNFKEQ. Between the trimmed V and J ends, which lost 0 bases and 4 bases, there was a span of 12 bases. The CDR3 loop is CASSQDPGETTGELFF. Here the CDR3 DNA reads TGTGCCAGCAGCCAAGATCCGGGGGAGACCACCGGGGAGCTGTTTTTT.

The CDR3 nucleotides read TGTGCCAGCTCACCAGATACCAGGGGCACTGAAGCTTTCTTT. Amino acids: CASSPDTRGTEAFF. V usage is TRBV18 and J usage is TRBJ1-1; D may be TRBD1 (6 bases). The CDR3 contains 14 residues. V shed 2 bases and J shed 4 bases, with 11 bases lying between them. Germline V gene lookup returns CDR1 KGHSH and CDR2 LQKENI.

For this clone: Additional DNA sequences in this sample encode the identical CDR3. V is TRBV30 and J is TRBJ2-7; 7 bases fit TRBD1. With 2 bases clipped from V and 4 bases from J, the junction kept 5 bases outside the gene matches. Germline CDR1 reads GTSNPN; CDR2 reads SVGIG (reference sequence). The CDR3 loop spans 13 amino acids. The CDR3: CAWSPGTEYEQYF. CDR3 bases: TGTGCCTGGAGTCCGGGGACAGAGTACGAGCAGTACTTC.

The chain's CDR3 is CASSLEGGNEQYF. The CDR3 nucleotides read TGTGCCAGCAGCTTAGAAGGCGGGAACGAGCAGTACTTC. The rearrangement joins TRBV11-2 to TRBJ2-7, with D possibly matching TRBD2 (6 bases). Trimming took off 0 bases at V and 5 bases at J, with 8 bases between the two ends. CDR3 length: 13 amino acids. Germline V CDR1 and CDR2: SGHAT, FQNNGV. Filled out from reference TRBV11-2 and TRBJ2-7, the complete variable domain reads EAGVAQSPRYKIIEKRQSVAFWCNPISGHATLYWYQQILGQGPKLLIQFQNNGVVDDSQLPKDRFSAERLKGVDSTLKIQPAKLEDSAVYLCASSLEGGNEQYFGPGTRLTVT.

The V gene is TRBV15, the J gene TRBJ1-4; no definite D call. The length of the CDR3 is 13 residues. Per the germline V gene, CDR1 is LNHNV and CDR2 is YYDKDF (reference sequence). Trimming pared 6 bases from V and 8 bases from J, leaving 13 bases between. This CDR3 reads CATRTATKEKLFF. The CDR3 DNA sequence: TGTGCCACCAGGACGGCGACAAAGGAAAAACTGTTTTTT. Looking up the rest from reference TRBV15 and TRBJ1-4 gives the full variable domain: DAMVIQNPRYQVTQFGKPVTLSCSQTLNHNVMYWYQQKSSQAPKLLFHYYDKDFNNEADTPDNFQSRRPNTSFCFLDIRSPGLGDTAMYLCATRTATKEKLFFGSGTQLSVL.